This T cell receptor (beta chain) was sequenced in a study of blood T cell repertoires in COVID-19. The overall study: Both acute and convalescent COVID-19 samples were obtained from the United States, Italy and Spain.

The CDR3 length is 17 residues. CDR1 is MDHEN, CDR2 SYDVKM, per germline. V trimming: 5 bases; J trimming: 2 bases; junction bases outside the gene matches: 11. As originally analysed: It was from reference gene primer amplification that nucleated cell counts were estimated. The protocol was immunoSEQ multiplex PCR, while the TCRdb copy is restricted to in-frame clones and leaves out a portion. V and J calls and clone size are those listed in that table; D and trimming were worked out from the DNA. The repertoire includes about 73,000 clones, about four fifths of them detected once, and 5.3% sits in the top ten.

The gene calls are TRBV28 and TRBJ2-1; 8 nucleotides match TRBD2. Material: peripheral blood. This TCR derives from a man aged 45 to 65 with active COVID-19. The chain's CDR3 is CASSPTRTSLTYNEQFF. In nucleotides, the CDR3 is TGTGCCAGCAGTCCCACTCGGACTAGCCTAACCTACAATGAGCAGTTCTTC.